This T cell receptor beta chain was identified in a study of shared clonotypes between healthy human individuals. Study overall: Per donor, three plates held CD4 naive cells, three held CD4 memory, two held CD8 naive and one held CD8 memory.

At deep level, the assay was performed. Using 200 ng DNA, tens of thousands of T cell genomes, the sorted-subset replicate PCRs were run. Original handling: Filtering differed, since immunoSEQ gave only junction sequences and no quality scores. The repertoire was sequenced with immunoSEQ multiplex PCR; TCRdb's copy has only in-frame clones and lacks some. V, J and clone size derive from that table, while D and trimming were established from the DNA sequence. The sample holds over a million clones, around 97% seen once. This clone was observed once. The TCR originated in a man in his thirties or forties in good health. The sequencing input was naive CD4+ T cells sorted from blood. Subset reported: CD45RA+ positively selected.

In DNA, the CDR3 is TGTGCCAGCAGCTTATTCGCGGGAGTATTTGTTGAGCAGTTCTTC. Translation: CASSLFAGVFVEQFF. The chain joins TRBV7-9 to TRBJ2-1, with 7 bases matching TRBD2. The CDR3 totals 15 residues. V gave up 2 bases and J gave up 9 bases; unmatched junction bases: 10. Germline CDR1 SEHNR, CDR2 FQNEAQ (reference sequence). The whole variable domain, filled in from reference TRBV7-9 and TRBJ2-1, reads DTGVSQNPRHKITKRGQNVTFRCDPISEHNRLYWYRQTLGQGPEFLTYFQNEAQLEKSRLLSDRFSAERPKGSFSTLEIQRTEQGDSAMYLCASSLFAGVFVEQFFGPGTRLTVL.